This paragraph covers one T cell receptor (beta chain) sequence. Its cognate antigen has yet to be identified. No much larger clone exists at a distance of one base, and base qualities are not known. This sample was taken from a study of technical replicates of blood from four donors (dated by TCRdb to 2017 to 2019). According to the germline V gene, CDR1 reads SGHRS and CDR2 reads YFSETQ. V is cut by 2 bases and J by 6 bases, and the space between the germline ends is 5 bases. The CDR3 runs 11 amino acids, cysteine and phenylalanine included. The read is trimmed to its CDR3 DNA, 33 bases read in frame from base 1. Receptors were amplified or captured by the immunoSEQ multiplex PCR assay. The source is immuneACCESS, and TCRdb retained only in-frame sequences with V and J called. Part of the clones is not carried over; for the studies checked, unresolved V genes explain less than half of this, and the remainder is unexplained. The sample records tens of thousands of clones, over 90% of which are singletons. The ten largest clones take up around 0.38% of the sample.

The TCR sequence derives from a human donor in good health. The chain couples TRBV5-1 to TRBJ1-1; the D gene lacks a confident call. The source material was T cells isolated from PBMCs. The bases are TGCGCCAGCAGCTTTGGGCCTGAAGCTTTCTTT. Translated, it reads CASSFGPEAFF. This CDR3, with the reference TRBV5-1 and TRBJ1-1 proteins standing in past its ends, gives the full variable domain KAGVTQTPRYLIKTRGQQVTLSCSPISGHRSVSWYQQTPGQGLQFLFEYFSETQRNKGNFPGRFSGRQFSNSRSEMNVSTLELGDSALYLCASSFGPEAFFGQGTRLTVV.